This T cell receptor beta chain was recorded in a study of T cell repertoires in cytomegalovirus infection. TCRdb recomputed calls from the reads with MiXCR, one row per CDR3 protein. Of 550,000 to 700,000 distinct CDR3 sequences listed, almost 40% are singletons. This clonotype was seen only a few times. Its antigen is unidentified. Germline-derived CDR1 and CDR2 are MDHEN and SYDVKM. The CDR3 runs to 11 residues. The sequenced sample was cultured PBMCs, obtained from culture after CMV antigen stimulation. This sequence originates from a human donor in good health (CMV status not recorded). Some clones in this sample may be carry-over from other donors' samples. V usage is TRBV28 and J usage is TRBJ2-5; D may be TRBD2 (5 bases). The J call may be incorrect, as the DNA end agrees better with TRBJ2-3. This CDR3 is CASSPRGTQYF. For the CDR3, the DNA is TGTGCCAGCAGTCCCCGGGGTACGCAGTATTTT.